This T cell receptor beta chain was recovered during a study of cytomegalovirus exposure and HLA in healthy donors. Findings and limits, study-wide: A missense variant in DCLRE1C was later tied to TCR beta V- and J-gene trimming.

Remarks on this clone: Its antigen is currently unknown.

The PCR made use of 60 Vbeta and 13 Jbeta primers. Data came from immunoSEQ multiplex PCR; TCRdb stores just in-frame clones and leaves some out. The sample includes roughly 120,000 clones, approximately 8% seen only once; the top ten take 6%. V shed 5 bases and J shed 4 bases, with 10 bases lying between them. Germline V gene data show CDR1 as GTSNPN and CDR2 as SVGIG (reference sequence). The CDR3 spans 12 residues. This receptor was taken from a woman aged 40 to 49 in good health and CMV-seropositive. Sequencing was performed on PBMCs. The gene calls are TRBV30 and TRBJ2-3; perhaps TRBD1 as D (5 bases). CDR3 sequence reads: CAWSSGPDTQYF. The DNA for the CDR3 is TGTGCCTGGTCCTCAGGGCCAGATACGCAGTATTTT.